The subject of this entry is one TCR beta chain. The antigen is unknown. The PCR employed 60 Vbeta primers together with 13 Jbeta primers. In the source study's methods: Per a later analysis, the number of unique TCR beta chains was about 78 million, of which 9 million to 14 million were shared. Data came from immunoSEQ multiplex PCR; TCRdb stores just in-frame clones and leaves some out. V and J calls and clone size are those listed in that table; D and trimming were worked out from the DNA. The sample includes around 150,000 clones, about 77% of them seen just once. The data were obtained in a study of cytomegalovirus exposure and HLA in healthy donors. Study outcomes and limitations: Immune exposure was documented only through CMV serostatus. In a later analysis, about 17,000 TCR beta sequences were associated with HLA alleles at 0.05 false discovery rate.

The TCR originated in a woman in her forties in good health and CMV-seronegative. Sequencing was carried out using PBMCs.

The CDR3, as DNA: TGTGCCAGCAGCTCACTGGACATCCTGGGCTTTGACACTGAAGCTTTCTTT. Translating it yields CASSSLDILGFDTEAFF. V usage is TRBV5-4 and J usage is TRBJ1-1; a possible D gene is TRBD1 (5 bases). The CDR3 is 17 amino acids. Germline assignment: CDR1 SGHNT and CDR2 YYREEE (reference sequence). V gave up 3 bases and J gave up 3 bases, with 21 bases separating them.